What follows is one T cell receptor beta chain and its context. Its antigen remains unidentified. The sample holds no much larger clone one base away, and base qualities are not on file. The CDR3 regions of human TCRbeta chains were analyzed by immunosequencing. Per the source publication's procedure: TCRs in the repertoires were compared against a reference library of SARS-CoV-2-specific TCRs that had been generated with the MIRA antigen-specificity platform. Breadth was defined as the fraction of unique TCRs that were SARS-CoV-2-associated, and depth was defined as the fraction of total T cells that were SARS-CoV-2-associated. Each spike-specific TCR was assigned to its reactive spike region and to a CD4 or CD8 class using the MIRA data. Log10-transformed breadth and depth values were compared by one-way ANOVA with Sidak's multiple comparisons tests. TCRdb holds this immuneACCESS table with in-frame rearrangements only. Some clones are missing; in checked studies, unresolved V genes explain under half, and the rest has no known cause. The V and J calls and clone size were taken over from that table, and D and trimming were inferred from the DNA. In this sample the table shows 150,000 to 200,000 clones, 85% to 90% of which occur a single time. The top ten clonotypes cover roughly a quarter of the sample.

The data are from a study of T cell responses to AZD1222 COVID-19 vaccine (dated by TCRdb to the early 2020s). Regarding the research as a whole: TCR sequencing was performed for 230 to 250 trial participants, of whom around 200 were given two doses of AZD1222 and around 25 were given two doses of MenACWY control vaccine. Trial participants were enrolled by age into 18-55, 56-69 and 70-plus year subgroups, with around 150, 28 and 57 TCR-sequenced participants respectively. General study outcomes and caveats: The whole spike protein was spanned by vaccine-associated CD4 TCRs, and dominant responses were seen in regions 160-218 and 743-854. A significant rise in spike-specific TCR breadth and depth was observed after two AZD1222 doses relative to day 0 and relative to MenACWY recipients. Only five to seven AZD1222 recipients were SARS-CoV-2 seropositive at baseline, limiting conclusions about previously exposed vaccinees. Because no day 14 peak-response samples were available, repertoires were characterized only after the peak T cell response. In the small 56-69-year group, the increase in depth fell short of significance, most likely because of low power. Participants were mostly white British and included more females than males, and it was suggested by the authors that clonal diversity may have been underestimated. Reportedly, almost half of the unique spike-specific TCRs recognized epitopes lying outside the regions that are mutated in the B.1.351 and B.1.1.7 variants.

The time point label, as the study defines it: about 28 days (+/-7) after the second vaccine dose. Because spike-specific TCR depth and breadth did not differ between the two schedules, AZD1222 recipients who got a second dose at roughly 4 weeks were pooled with those who got a second dose at roughly 12 weeks. The vaccinee samples were drawn from two UK trials, COV001 and COV002, one of which was a single-blind randomized controlled phase 2/3 trial testing AZD1222 (ChAdOx1 nCoV-19) in healthy adults. For TCRbeta chain sequencing, PBMC samples were collected from trial participants at day 0 and at day 28 after the second dose. According to the germline V gene, CDR1 reads KGHDR and CDR2 reads SFDVKD. V loses 5 bases of germline sequence and J loses 1 base, and the interval between the two ends is 10 bases. Taken from cysteine to phenylalanine, the CDR3 has 14 residues. The sequence is cut down to CDR3 DNA, 42 bases in frame from base 1.

The sample was peripheral blood, taken 28 days after the second AZD1222 dose. The TCR comes from an adult who received the AZD1222 COVID-19 vaccine. The chain is made from TRBV24-1 and TRBJ2-5; perhaps TRBD2 is the D gene, with 5 bases matching. The bases are TGTGCCACCAGTGGGGCGGGCCCCCAAGAGACCCAGTACTTC. It is translated as CATSGAGPQETQYF.